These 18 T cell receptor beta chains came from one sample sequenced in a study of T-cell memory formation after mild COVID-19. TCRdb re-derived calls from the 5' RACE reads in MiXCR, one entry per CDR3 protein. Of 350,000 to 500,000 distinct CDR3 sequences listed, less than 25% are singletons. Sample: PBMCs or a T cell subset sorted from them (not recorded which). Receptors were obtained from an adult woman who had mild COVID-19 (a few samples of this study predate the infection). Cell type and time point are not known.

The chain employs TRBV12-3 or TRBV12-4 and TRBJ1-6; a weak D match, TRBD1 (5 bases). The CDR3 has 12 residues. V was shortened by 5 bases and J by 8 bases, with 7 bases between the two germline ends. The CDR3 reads CASSQQDSPLHF. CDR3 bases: TGTGCCAGCAGTCAACAGGATTCACCCCTCCACTTT.

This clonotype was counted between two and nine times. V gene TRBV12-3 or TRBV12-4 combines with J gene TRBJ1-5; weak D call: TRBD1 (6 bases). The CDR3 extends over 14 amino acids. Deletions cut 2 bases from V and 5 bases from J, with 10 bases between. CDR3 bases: TGTGCCAGCAGTTTATCGGGGGCCTATCAGCCCCAGCATTTT. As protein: CASSLSGAYQPQHF.

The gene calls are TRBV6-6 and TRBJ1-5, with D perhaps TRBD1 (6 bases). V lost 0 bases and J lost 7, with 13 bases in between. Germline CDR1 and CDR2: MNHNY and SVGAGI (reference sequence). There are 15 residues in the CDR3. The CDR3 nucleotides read TGTGCCAGCAGTTACTCGGAACAGGGAGGGCAGCCCCAGCATTTT. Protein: CASSYSEQGGQPQHF.

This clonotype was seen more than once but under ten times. In DNA form, the CDR3 reads TGTGCCAGCAGTGGAGGGAGGTTGGGGACTAGCGGGAGTTACCTACGACCTGAGCAGTTCTTC. It yields the protein CASSGGRLGTSGSYLRPEQFF. The chain employs TRBV6-5 and TRBJ2-1, with 14 positions matching TRBD2. The CDR3 totals 21 residues. The V segment lost 5 bases and the J segment 9 bases; nucleotides outside the gene matches: 24. The V gene's germline CDR1 is MNHEY and CDR2 SVGAGI.

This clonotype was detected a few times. In nucleotides, the CDR3 is TGCGCCAGCAGCACTGGGGACAGTCAAGAGACCCAGTACTTC. The encoded protein is CASSTGDSQETQYF. The chain recombines TRBV4-1 with TRBJ2-5; 7 bases line up with TRBD1. This CDR3 is 14 amino acids long. J was trimmed by 2 bases and V by 5 bases; bases with no gene match: 5. Germline assignment: CDR1 MGHRA and CDR2 YSYEKL.

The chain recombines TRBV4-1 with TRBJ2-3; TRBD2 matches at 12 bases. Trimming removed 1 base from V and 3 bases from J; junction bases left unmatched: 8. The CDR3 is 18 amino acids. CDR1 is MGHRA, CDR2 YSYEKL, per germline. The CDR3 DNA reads TGCGCCAGCAGCCAAGCTAGCGGGAGGGCCGTCATAACAGATACGCAGTATTTT. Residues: CASSQASGRAVITDTQYF.

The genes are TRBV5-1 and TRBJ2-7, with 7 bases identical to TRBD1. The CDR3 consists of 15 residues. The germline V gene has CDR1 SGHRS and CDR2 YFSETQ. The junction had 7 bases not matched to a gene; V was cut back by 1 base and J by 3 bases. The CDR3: CASSLKQGSNYEQYF. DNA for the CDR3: TGCGCCAGCAGCTTGAAACAGGGGTCCAACTACGAGCAGTACTTC.

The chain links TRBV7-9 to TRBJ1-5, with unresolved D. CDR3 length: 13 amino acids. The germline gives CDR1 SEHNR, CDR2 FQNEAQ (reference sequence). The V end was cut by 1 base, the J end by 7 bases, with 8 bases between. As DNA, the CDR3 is TGTGCCAGCAGCTTAGGCTTCAACCAGCCCCAGCATTTT. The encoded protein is CASSLGFNQPQHF.

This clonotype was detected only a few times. CDR3 sequence (DNA): TGTGCCAGCAGTTACTACAGGGTCGCTGGCTACACCTTC. Protein product: CASSYYRVAGYTF. This chain connects TRBV12-3 or TRBV12-4 to TRBJ1-2; weak D call: TRBD1 (6 bases). Trimming took 4 bases from V and 7 from J, leaving 13 bases between them. CDR3 length equals 13 residues.

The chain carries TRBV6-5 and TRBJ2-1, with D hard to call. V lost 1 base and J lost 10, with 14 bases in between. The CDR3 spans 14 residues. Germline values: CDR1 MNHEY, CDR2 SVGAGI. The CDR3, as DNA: TGTGCCAGCAGTTACTTAATAAAGCCGGTCGAGCAGTTCTTC. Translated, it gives CASSYLIKPVEQFF.

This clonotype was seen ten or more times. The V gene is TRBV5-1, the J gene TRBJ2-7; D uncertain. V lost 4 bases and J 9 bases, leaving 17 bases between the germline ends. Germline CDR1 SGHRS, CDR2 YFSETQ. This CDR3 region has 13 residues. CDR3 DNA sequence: TGCGCCAGCAGCACCCAATTGGCAGAGTCGCAGTACTTC. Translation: CASSTQLAESQYF.

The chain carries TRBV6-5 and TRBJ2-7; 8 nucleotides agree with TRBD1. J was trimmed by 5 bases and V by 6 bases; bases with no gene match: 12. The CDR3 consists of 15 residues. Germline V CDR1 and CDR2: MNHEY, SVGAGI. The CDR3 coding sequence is TGTGCCAGCAGAATACGGACAGGGAAGGTGGACGAGCAGTACTTC. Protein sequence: CASRIRTGKVDEQYF.

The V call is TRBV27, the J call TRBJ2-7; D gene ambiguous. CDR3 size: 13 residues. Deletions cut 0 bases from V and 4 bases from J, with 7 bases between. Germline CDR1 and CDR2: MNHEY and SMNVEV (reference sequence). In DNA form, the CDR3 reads TGTGCCAGCAGTTTATCCGTCGGGTACGAGCAGTACTTC. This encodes CASSLSVGYEQYF.

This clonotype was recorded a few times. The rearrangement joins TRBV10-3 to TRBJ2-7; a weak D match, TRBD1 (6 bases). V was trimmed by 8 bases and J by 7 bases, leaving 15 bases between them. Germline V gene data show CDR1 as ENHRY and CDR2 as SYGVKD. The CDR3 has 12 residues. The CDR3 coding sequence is TGTGCCATCGGCTACAGGGCGGAGGAGCAGTACTTC. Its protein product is CAIGYRAEEQYF.

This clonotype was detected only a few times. CDR3 region: CASSPQSSYEQYF. The CDR3 nucleotides read TGTGCCAGCTCACCTCAAAGCTCCTACGAGCAGTACTTC. The chain has TRBV18 and TRBJ2-7; D not resolved. CDR1 KGHSH and CDR2 LQKENI come from the germline V gene. Trimming cost V 3 bases and J 0 bases, with 6 bases left between them. There are 13 residues in the CDR3.

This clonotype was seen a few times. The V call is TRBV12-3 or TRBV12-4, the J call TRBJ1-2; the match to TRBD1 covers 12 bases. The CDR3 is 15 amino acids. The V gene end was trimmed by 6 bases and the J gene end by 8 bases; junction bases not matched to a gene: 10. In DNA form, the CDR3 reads TGTGCCAGCAGCCTAGGGGGGACAGGGGGCCGCGGCTACACCTTC. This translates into CASSLGGTGGRGYTF.

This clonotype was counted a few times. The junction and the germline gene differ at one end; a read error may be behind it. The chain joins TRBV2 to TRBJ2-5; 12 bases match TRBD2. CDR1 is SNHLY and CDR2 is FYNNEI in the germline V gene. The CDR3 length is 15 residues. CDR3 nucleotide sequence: TGTGCCAGCAGGGAAGGACTAGCGGGGTATGAGACCCAGTACTTC. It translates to CASREGLAGYETQYF.

This CDR3 reads CASSLSRVGPRGPDTQYF. The CDR3 nucleotides are TGTGCCAGCAGTTTATCGAGAGTGGGACCCAGAGGCCCAGATACGCAGTATTTT. The J gene is TRBJ2-3, the V gene TRBV6-2 or TRBV6-3; perhaps D is TRBD1 or TRBD2 (5 bases each). Trimming took 4 bases from V and 4 from J, leaving 24 bases between them. The CDR3 length is 18 residues. Germline values: CDR1 MNHEY, CDR2 SVGEGT.